Listed here are 27 T cell receptor beta chains from one sample, sequenced in a study of cytomegalovirus exposure and HLA in healthy donors. Method: immunoSEQ multiplex PCR; TCRdb's copy keeps in-frame clones and lacks some. Counted here are 150,000 to 250,000 clones, approximately 78% occurring once; the ten biggest clones make up over 0.95%. The sequencing sample was made of PBMCs. The receptors were gathered from a woman aged 25 to 39 in good health and CMV-seronegative.

The chain combines TRBV9 with TRBJ2-1; a weak D match, TRBD1 (6 bases). Trimming pared 3 bases from V and 6 bases from J, leaving 10 bases between. Germline CDR1 is SGDLS and CDR2 is YYNGEE. CDR3 length: 13 residues. CDR3 nucleotides: TGTGCCAGCAGCGGTCTACAGGGCAATGAGCAGTTCTTC. Translated: CASSGLQGNEQFF.

The chain has TRBV18 and TRBJ1-1; D unclear. The germline gives CDR1 KGHSH, CDR2 LQKENI. With 2 bases removed from V and 1 base from J, the gap between germline ends came to 14 bases. This CDR3 spans 16 amino acids. This CDR3 is CASSPRSSPENTEAFF. In DNA, the CDR3 is TGTGCCAGCTCACCAAGGAGTTCCCCTGAGAACACTGAAGCTTTCTTT.

The rearrangement joins TRBV4-1 to TRBJ2-7; tentatively, D is TRBD1 (6 bases). Germline V gene sequence: CDR1 MGHRA, CDR2 YSYEKL. Trimming removed 1 base at V and 2 bases at J, with 12 bases between. This CDR3 region has 15 residues. The CDR3 region is CASSQVEEGAYEQYF. CDR3 coding DNA: TGCGCCAGCAGCCAAGTTGAAGAGGGGGCCTACGAGCAGTACTTC.

This chain links TRBV5-1 with TRBJ2-5; 10 bases are a match to TRBD2. CDR3 length: 16 residues. Germline values: CDR1 SGHRS, CDR2 YFSETQ. V was pared by 0 bases and J by 5 bases, with 7 bases of the junction left unmatched. This CDR3 is CASSLEGAGGLETQYF. The CDR3 coding sequence is TGCGCCAGCAGCTTGGAAGGAGCGGGAGGGCTCGAGACCCAGTACTTC. The full variable domain, its missing parts supplied by reference TRBV5-1 and TRBJ2-5, is KAGVTQTPRYLIKTRGQQVTLSCSPISGHRSVSWYQQTPGQGLQFLFEYFSETQRNKGNFPGRFSGRQFSNSRSEMNVSTLELGDSALYLCASSLEGAGGLETQYFGPGTRLLVL.

The genes are TRBV27 and TRBJ2-7; TRBD1 matches 10 bases. V was clipped by 2 bases and J by 1 base; unmatched bases: 2. The CDR3 totals 15 residues. The germline CDR1 and CDR2 sequences are MNHEY and SMNVEV (reference sequence). This CDR3 is CASSLRTGGSYEQYF. The CDR3 nucleotides read TGTGCCAGCAGTTTAAGGACAGGGGGATCCTACGAGCAGTACTTC.

The V call is TRBV7-2, the J call TRBJ2-7; D is unclear. This CDR3 is built from 14 residues. Looked up from germline, CDR1 is SGHTA and CDR2 is FQGNSA. V lost 1 base, J lost 7 bases, and 14 bases lay in between. CDR3 sequence reads: CASSLVTSGREQYF. The CDR3 DNA reads TGTGCCAGCAGCTTAGTAACGTCGGGTAGGGAGCAGTACTTC.

This clone showed up just once. The chain joins TRBV9 to TRBJ2-7; 8 nucleotides match TRBD2. Trimming at V came to 4 bases and at J to 0 bases, leaving 9 bases not matched to a gene. Germline V gene lookup returns CDR1 SGDLS and CDR2 YYNGEE. The CDR3 has 16 amino acids. This CDR3 is CASSPGLDHFSYEQYF. Here the CDR3 DNA reads TGTGCCAGCAGCCCGGGACTAGATCATTTCTCCTACGAGCAGTACTTC.

The chain has TRBV10-3 and TRBJ2-2, with 8 bases lining up with TRBD1. This CDR3 is 15 amino acids long. Losses at the gene ends were 4 bases for V and 6 bases for J; bases not matched to a gene: 7. Germline V gives CDR1 ENHRY, CDR2 SYGVKD. CDR3 in DNA: TGTGCCATCAGTGGGCAGGGGGCTGAGGCCGGGGAGCTGTTTTTT. This encodes CAISGQGAEAGELFF.

The chain combines TRBV7-2 with TRBJ2-2; 7 bases match TRBD2. After removal of 0 bases from V and 3 bases from J, the junction contained 4 bases not matched to a gene. Germline V gives CDR1 SGHTA, CDR2 FQGNSA. This CDR3 has 16 amino acids. CDR3 nucleotide sequence: TGTGCCAGCAGCTTAGCTGGACTAGTTGACACCGGGGAGCTGTTTTTT. The encoded protein is CASSLAGLVDTGELFF. Looking up the rest from reference TRBV7-2 and TRBJ2-2 gives the full variable domain: GAGVSQSPSNKVTEKGKDVELRCDPISGHTALYWYRQSLGQGLEFLIYFQGNSAPDKSGLPSDRFSAERTGGSVSTLTIQRTQQEDSAVYLCASSLAGLVDTGELFFGEGSRLTVL.

The chain combines TRBV5-6 with TRBJ2-6, with 7 bases lining up with TRBD2. The CDR3 is made up of 16 amino acids. V lost 4 bases and J lost 1; bases outside the gene matches: 5. Germline-derived CDR1 and CDR2 are SGHDT and YYEEEE. The CDR3 nucleotides read TGTGCCAGCAGCCCGGCGGGAGTGTCTGGGGCCAACGTCCTGACTTTC. Encoded protein: CASSPAGVSGANVLTF.

The V call is TRBV5-6, the J call TRBJ1-1; D remains unclear. The germline V gene has CDR1 SGHDT and CDR2 YYEEEE. V was cut by 0 bases and J by 3 bases, with 12 bases left in between. This CDR3 is built from 15 residues. CDR3 nucleotide sequence: TGTGCCAGCAGCTTGGCCGGGGAGGGCGACACTGAAGCTTTCTTT. Residues: CASSLAGEGDTEAFF.

J is TRBJ1-2 and V is TRBV6-5; TRBD1 matches 9 bases. The germline V gene has CDR1 MNHEY and CDR2 SVGAGI. V trimming: 7 bases; J trimming: 2 bases; junction bases outside the gene matches: 5. The CDR3 is 14 residues long. This CDR3 is CASTRDRVNYGYTF. The CDR3 nucleotides are TGTGCCAGCACCCGGGACAGGGTGAACTATGGCTACACCTTC.

The genes are TRBV5-1 and TRBJ2-1; D possibly corresponds to TRBD1 (7 bases). Germline V gene sequence: CDR1 SGHRS, CDR2 YFSETQ. This CDR3 is built from 14 residues. V lost 2 bases to trimming and J lost 8 bases, with 14 bases between them. The CDR3 DNA reads as TGCGCCAGCAGCTTTTCAGGGGGGCAGGATGAGCAGTTCTTC. As protein: CASSFSGGQDEQFF.

The chain employs TRBV2 and TRBJ1-2; weak D call: TRBD1 (5 bases). Between the trimmed V and J ends, which lost 7 bases and 2 bases, there was a span of 14 bases. This CDR3 is built from 14 residues. Germline CDR1 and CDR2: SNHLY and FYNNEI. The CDR3 nucleotides read TGTGCCAGCAATATCCAGGGACTCAACTATGGCTACACCTTC. Encoded protein: CASNIQGLNYGYTF.

The rearrangement links TRBV15 to TRBJ1-2; maybe TRBD1 (5 bases). Germline V gene data show CDR1 as LNHNV and CDR2 as YYDKDF (reference sequence). Deletions cut 1 base from V and 0 bases from J, with 9 bases between. The CDR3 sequence is 15 residues long. The CDR3 loop reads CATSRGKGPNYGYTF. CDR3 nucleotide sequence: TGTGCCACCAGCAGAGGGAAGGGGCCTAACTATGGCTACACCTTC. Complete variable domain (other parts from reference TRBV15 and TRBJ1-2): DAMVIQNPRYQVTQFGKPVTLSCSQTLNHNVMYWYQQKSSQAPKLLFHYYDKDFNNEADTPDNFQSRRPNTSFCFLDIRSPGLGDTAMYLCATSRGKGPNYGYTFGSGTRLTVV.

This chain uses TRBV6-6 with TRBJ1-5, with a possible D match to TRBD1 (6 bases). The CDR3 sequence is 14 residues long. Germline loops: CDR1 MNHNY, CDR2 SVGAGI (reference sequence). Trimming stripped 10 bases from V and 2 bases from J, with 15 bases between. CDR3 amino acids: CATEETGGNQPQHF. The DNA of the CDR3 is TGTGCCACGGAAGAGACAGGTGGCAATCAGCCCCAGCATTTT.

This clone has a handful of counts. The chain links TRBV7-6 to TRBJ2-7; 7 bases are a match to TRBD2. Germline lookup yields CDR1 SGHVS and CDR2 FNYEAQ. The length of the CDR3 is 16 residues. V lost 0 bases and J lost 1; bases outside the gene matches: 6. The CDR3 here is CASSLAGGDPSYEQYF. The CDR3 DNA sequence: TGTGCCAGCAGCTTAGCGGGGGGGGACCCATCCTACGAGCAGTACTTC. Combining the CDR3 with reference TRBV7-6 and TRBJ2-7 gives the whole variable domain GAGVSQSPRYKVTKRGQDVALRCDPISGHVSLYWYRQALGQGPEFLTYFNYEAQQDKSGLPNDRFSAERPEGSISTLTIQRTEQRDSAMYRCASSLAGGDPSYEQYFGPGTRLTVT.

The rearrangement links TRBV10-1 to TRBJ2-2; 9 bases align to TRBD1. The germline V gene has CDR1 WNHNN and CDR2 SYGVQD (reference sequence). This CDR3 comprises 14 residues. V trimming: 6 bases; J trimming: 7 bases; junction bases outside the gene matches: 6. CDR3 DNA sequence: TGCGCCAGCAGCTACAGGGGGCATAGCGGGGAGCTGTTTTTT. Translating gives CASSYRGHSGELFF.

This clone was observed a single time. The CDR3 nucleotides read TGTGCCAGCAGCGAGGAGGGGGCGCATACGCAGTATTTT. Protein: CASSEEGAHTQYF. The rearrangement links TRBV9 to TRBJ2-3; D is possibly TRBD1 (7 bases). In germline, CDR1 is SGDLS, CDR2 YYNGEE. The V end lost 3 bases, the J end lost 7 bases, and 12 bases lay between the germline ends. CDR3 size: 13 residues.

V usage is TRBV27 and J usage is TRBJ2-1, with D tentatively TRBD2 (5 bases). From germline, CDR1 is MNHEY and CDR2 SMNVEV (reference sequence). This CDR3 region has 13 residues. V was trimmed by 3 bases and J by 11 bases, leaving 14 bases between them. CDR3 in DNA: TGTGCCAGCAGTTTGGACTCGCTAAGGCAGCAGTTCTTC. Its translation is CASSLDSLRQQFF.

The V call is TRBV28, the J call TRBJ2-2, with TRBD2 matching over 12 bases. This CDR3 has 17 residues. V gave up 3 bases and J gave up 6 bases; unmatched junction bases: 8. CDR1 is MDHEN, CDR2 SYDVKM, per germline. CDR3 nucleotides: TGTGCCAGCAGTTTCTCAGCTAGCGGGGGGGCTTCCGGGGAGCTGTTTTTT. Encoded protein: CASSFSASGGASGELFF.

The chain joins TRBV14 to TRBJ2-5, with 7 bases lining up with TRBD1. Germline CDR1 reads SGHDN; CDR2 reads FVKESK. With V trimmed by 4 bases and J by 5 bases, 4 bases remained unmatched. The CDR3 loop spans 13 amino acids. The CDR3 bases are TGTGCCAGCAGCCGACAGGGCTTGGAGACCCAGTACTTC. It is translated as CASSRQGLETQYF.

CDR3 nucleotides: TGTGCCAGCACCGGGACAGGGGGCCTTGGTGGCTACACCTTC. It encodes CASTGTGGLGGYTF. The chain has TRBV28 and TRBJ1-2, with 12 bases that match TRBD1. The CDR3 totals 14 residues. Germline-derived CDR1 and CDR2 are MDHEN and SYDVKM. V shed 7 bases, J shed 7 bases, and the junction held 7 bases outside the gene matches.

This clone occurred a few times. The chain recombines TRBV6-6 with TRBJ2-2, with a possible D match to TRBD1 (6 bases). The CDR3 totals 14 residues. V lost 8 bases to trimming and J lost 8 bases, with 18 bases between them. Germline V gives CDR1 MNHNY, CDR2 SVGAGI (reference sequence). CDR3 residues: CASLDGNRAGELFF. In DNA form, the CDR3 reads TGTGCCAGCCTTGACGGTAACAGGGCGGGGGAGCTGTTTTTT.

The chain couples TRBV7-9 to TRBJ2-2, with D uncertain. V lost 5 bases, J lost 7 bases, and 14 bases lay in between. The germline V gene has CDR1 SEHNR and CDR2 FQNEAQ (reference sequence). This CDR3 has 14 amino acids. The CDR3 DNA reads TGTGCCAGCAGCCCCCTCATTTTGAGCGGGGAGCTGTTTTTT. Translating it yields CASSPLILSGELFF.

The chain is built from TRBV7-9 and TRBJ2-7; D call uncertain. Deletions cut 5 bases from V and 4 bases from J, with 12 bases between. This CDR3 comprises 13 residues. Germline V lookup: CDR1 SEHNR, CDR2 FQNEAQ (reference sequence). The DNA of the CDR3 is TGTGCCAGCAGCCCCCCAGTTGTGTACGAGCAGTACTTC. Translation: CASSPPVVYEQYF. The entire variable domain, with the rest obtained from reference TRBV7-9 and TRBJ2-7, is as follows: DTGVSQNPRHKITKRGQNVTFRCDPISEHNRLYWYRQTLGQGPEFLTYFQNEAQLEKSRLLSDRFSAERPKGSFSTLEIQRTEQGDSAMYLCASSPPVVYEQYFGPGTRLTVT.

In its sample, this clone was seen once. The rearrangement joins TRBV7-9 to TRBJ2-7, with 10 bases aligning to TRBD1. This CDR3 has 15 amino acids. CDR1 is SEHNR, CDR2 FQNEAQ, per germline (reference sequence). V was clipped by 5 bases and J by 4 bases; unmatched bases: 8. CDR3 DNA sequence: TGTGCCAGCAGCCTCCGGGACAGGGGCGTTTACGAGCAGTACTTC. It is translated as CASSLRDRGVYEQYF.